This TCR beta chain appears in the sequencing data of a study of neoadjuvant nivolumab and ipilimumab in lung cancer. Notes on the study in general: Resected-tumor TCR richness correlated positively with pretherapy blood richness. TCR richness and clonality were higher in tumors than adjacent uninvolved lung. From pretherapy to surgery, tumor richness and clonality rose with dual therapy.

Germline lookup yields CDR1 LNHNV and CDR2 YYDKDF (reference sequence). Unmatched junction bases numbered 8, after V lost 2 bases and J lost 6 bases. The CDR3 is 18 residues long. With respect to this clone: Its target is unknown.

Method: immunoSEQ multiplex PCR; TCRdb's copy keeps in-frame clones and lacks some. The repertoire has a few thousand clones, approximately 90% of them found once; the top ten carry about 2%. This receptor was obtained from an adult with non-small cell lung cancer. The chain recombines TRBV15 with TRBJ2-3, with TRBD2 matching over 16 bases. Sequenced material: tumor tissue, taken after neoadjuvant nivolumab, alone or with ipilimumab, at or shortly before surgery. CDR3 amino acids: CATSRTGTSGGAGDTQYF. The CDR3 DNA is TGTGCCACCAGCAGAACCGGGACTAGCGGGGGGGCCGGGGATACGCAGTATTTT.